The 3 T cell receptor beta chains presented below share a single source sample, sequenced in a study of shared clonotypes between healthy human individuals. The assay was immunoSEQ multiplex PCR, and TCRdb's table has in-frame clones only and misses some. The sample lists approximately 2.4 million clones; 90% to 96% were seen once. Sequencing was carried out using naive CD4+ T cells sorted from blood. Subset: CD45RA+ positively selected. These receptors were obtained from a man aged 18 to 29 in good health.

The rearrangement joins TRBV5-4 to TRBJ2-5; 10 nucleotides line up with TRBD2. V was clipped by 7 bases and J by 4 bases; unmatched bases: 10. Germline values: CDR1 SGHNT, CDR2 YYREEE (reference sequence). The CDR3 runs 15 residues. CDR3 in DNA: TGTGCCAGCCGTAAAGCGGGGGGGCTTACAGAGACCCAGTACTTC. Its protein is CASRKAGGLTETQYF.

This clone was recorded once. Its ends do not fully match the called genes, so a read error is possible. The CDR3 sequence: CASSFQGYGQYF. The CDR3 DNA follows: TGTGCCAGCAGCTTTCAGGGCTACGGGCAGTACTTC. The chain uses TRBV7-9 and TRBJ2-7, with D perhaps TRBD1 (5 bases). The CDR3 covers 12 residues. The germline V gene encodes CDR1 SEHNR and CDR2 FQNEAQ (reference sequence).

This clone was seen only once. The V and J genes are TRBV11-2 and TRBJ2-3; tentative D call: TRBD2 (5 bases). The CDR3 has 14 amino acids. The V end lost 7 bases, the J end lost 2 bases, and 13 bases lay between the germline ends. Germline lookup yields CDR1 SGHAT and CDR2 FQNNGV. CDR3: CASTPHRDTDTQYF. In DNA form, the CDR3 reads TGTGCCAGCACCCCTCACCGGGACACAGATACGCAGTATTTT. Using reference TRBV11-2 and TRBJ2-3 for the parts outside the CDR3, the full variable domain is EAGVAQSPRYKIIEKRQSVAFWCNPISGHATLYWYQQILGQGPKLLIQFQNNGVVDDSQLPKDRFSAERLKGVDSTLKIQPAKLEDSAVYLCASTPHRDTDTQYFGPGTRLTVL.